These 8 T cell receptor beta chains were sequenced from one sample in a study of cytomegalovirus exposure and HLA in healthy donors (dated by TCRdb to between 2016 and 2019). The library was made by the immunoSEQ multiplex PCR assay. A mixture of 60 forward primers for TCR Vbeta segments and 13 reverse primers for TCR Jbeta segments was used in the multiplex PCR. Drawn from immuneACCESS, this table holds only the in-frame rearrangements with V and J called that TCRdb kept. Clones are partly lost; checked studies trace under half to an unresolved V gene and leave the rest unexplained. The sample table lists around 170,000 clones, 80% to 85% of them with a count of one. Of the sample, 0.38% is held by the ten largest clones. What was sequenced was PBMCs. These receptor sequences come from a boy aged 2 to 9 in good health and CMV-seronegative.

The chain links TRBV2 to TRBJ2-5; 9 nucleotides match TRBD2. The J call may be wrong; the DNA end is better matched by TRBJ2-7. Germline assignment: CDR1 SNHLY and CDR2 FYNNEI. CDR3 length: 15 residues. The CDR3 DNA is TGTGCCAGCAGACTGCTAGCGGGAAGCTCCTACGAGCAGTACTTC. As protein: CASRLLAGSSYEQYF.

This sequence joins TRBV10-1 and TRBJ1-1; D ambiguous. The germline V and J ends were trimmed by 2 bases and 0 bases, with 7 bases remaining between them. The V gene's germline CDR1 is WNHNN and CDR2 SYGVQD (reference sequence). The CDR3 loop spans 14 amino acids. CDR3 coding DNA: TGCGCCAGCAGTGAGAACAGCATGAACACTGAAGCTTTCTTT. Protein product: CASSENSMNTEAFF.

This clone was counted only a few times. The chain employs TRBV29-1 and TRBJ2-2; D is perhaps TRBD2 (6 bases). Germline loops: CDR1 SQVTM, CDR2 ANQGSEA. CDR3 size: 12 residues. The V end lost 4 bases, the J end lost 4 bases, and 7 bases lay between the germline ends. DNA for the CDR3: TGCAGCGTTGGGGAGGTCACCGGGGAGCTGTTTTTT. It codes for CSVGEVTGELFF.

The chain has TRBV6-5 and TRBJ2-5, with 8 nucleotides matching TRBD1. V trimming: 5 bases; J trimming: 4 bases; junction bases outside the gene matches: 3. The CDR3 has 13 amino acids. The germline CDR1 and CDR2 sequences are MNHEY and SVGAGI. This chain's CDR3 is CASSPGQGETQYF. The CDR3 nucleotides are TGTGCCAGCAGTCCAGGACAGGGAGAGACCCAGTACTTC.

The chain recombines TRBV10-1 with TRBJ2-1; D may be TRBD2 (5 bases). Trimming took off 2 bases at V and 5 bases at J, with 13 bases between the two ends. This CDR3 is 15 amino acids long. Germline lookup yields CDR1 WNHNN and CDR2 SYGVQD (reference sequence). CDR3 nucleotides: TGCGCCAGCAGTGAGGGGCGGTTCGGGAACAATGAGCAGTTCTTC. Its translation: CASSEGRFGNNEQFF.

This chain joins TRBV9 and TRBJ2-1; the D is unclear. V was trimmed by 4 bases and J by 4 bases, leaving 18 bases between them. Germline lookup yields CDR1 SGDLS and CDR2 YYNGEE. The CDR3 runs to 16 residues. CDR3 nucleotide sequence: TGTGCCAGCAGCACGCACTCCCTTCGTTTATACAATGAGCAGTTCTTC. This encodes CASSTHSLRLYNEQFF. Supplemented by reference TRBV9 and TRBJ2-1, the full variable domain reads DSGVTQTPKHLITATGQRVTLRCSPRSGDLSVYWYQQSLDQGLQFLIQYYNGEERAKGNILERFSAQQFPDLHSELNLSSLELGDSALYFCASSTHSLRLYNEQFFGPGTRLTVL.

This chain links TRBV5-4 with TRBJ2-3, with a tentative D call TRBD2 (5 bases). V dropped 4 bases and J dropped 4 bases, with 13 bases sitting between them. The CDR3 consists of 14 residues. Germline V gives CDR1 SGHNT, CDR2 YYREEE (reference sequence). Here the CDR3 DNA reads TGTGCCAGCAGCCTAGGACTTGGATCAGATACGCAGTATTTT. Its protein is CASSLGLGSDTQYF.

This clone turned up a few times. This rearrangement joins TRBV2 to TRBJ1-5; D is perhaps TRBD1 (6 bases). The CDR3 loop spans 14 amino acids. Per germline, CDR1 SNHLY and CDR2 FYNNEI. Trimming removed 9 bases at V and 1 base at J, with 13 bases between. CDR3 DNA sequence: TGTGCCAGTATGGGACATAGGAGCAATCAGCCCCAGCATTTT. It translates to CASMGHRSNQPQHF.